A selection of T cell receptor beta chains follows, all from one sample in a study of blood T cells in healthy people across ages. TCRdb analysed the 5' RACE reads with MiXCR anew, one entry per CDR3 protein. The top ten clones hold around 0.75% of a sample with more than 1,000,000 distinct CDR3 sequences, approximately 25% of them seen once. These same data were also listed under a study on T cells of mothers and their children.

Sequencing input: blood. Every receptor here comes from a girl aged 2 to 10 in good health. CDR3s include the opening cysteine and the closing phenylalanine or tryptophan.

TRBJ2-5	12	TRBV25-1	CASGANIETQYF
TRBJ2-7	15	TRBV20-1	CSARVIPGGGYEQYF
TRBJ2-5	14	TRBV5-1	CASSLGAFQETQYF
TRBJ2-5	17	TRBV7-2	CASSLYPRGGREETQYF
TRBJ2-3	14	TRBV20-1	CSARQGGRTDTQYF
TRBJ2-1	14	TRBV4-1	CASSQVYQNNEQFF
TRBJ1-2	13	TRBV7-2	CASTSGTGVRGTF
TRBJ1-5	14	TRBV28	CASSFRDSNQPQHF
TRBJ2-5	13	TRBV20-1	CSAWTGGGETQYF
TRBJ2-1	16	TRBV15	CATLAGGKSSYNEQFF
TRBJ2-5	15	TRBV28	CASSGWTGNGETQYF
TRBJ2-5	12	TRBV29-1	CSVWDREETQYF
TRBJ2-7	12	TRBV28	CASRAGLSGKYF
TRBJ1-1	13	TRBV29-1	CSVAPVLVAEAFF
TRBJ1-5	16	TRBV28	CASSAYDRYSNQPQHF
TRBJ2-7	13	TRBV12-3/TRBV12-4	CASSARAAYEQYF
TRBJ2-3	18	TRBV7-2	CASSLELAGRVRTDTQYF
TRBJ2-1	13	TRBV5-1	CASSQVPLDEQFF
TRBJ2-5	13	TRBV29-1	CSVVRAWGETQYF
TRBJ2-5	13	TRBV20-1	CSASCPEDETQYF
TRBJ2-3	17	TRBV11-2	CASSSTGTSGPTDTQYF
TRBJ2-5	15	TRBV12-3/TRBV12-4	CASTDRGGGRETQYF
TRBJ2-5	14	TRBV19	CASSRNRDEETQYF
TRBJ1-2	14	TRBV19	CASSTQNSGYGYTF
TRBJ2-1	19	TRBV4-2	CASSQVFLNTKSSYNEQFF
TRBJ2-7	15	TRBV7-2	CASSLTSASSYEQYF
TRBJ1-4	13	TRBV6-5	CASRSLSSEKLFF
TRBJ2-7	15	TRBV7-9	CASRPGSGTTYEQYF
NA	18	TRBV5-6	CASSLYLKAGALQETQYF
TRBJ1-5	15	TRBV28	CASTITGVSNQPQHF
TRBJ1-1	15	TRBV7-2	CASSRMGGQYTEAFF
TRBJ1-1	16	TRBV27	CASSSLGPARLGEAFF
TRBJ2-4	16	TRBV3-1	CASSQRTGTSGAVQYF
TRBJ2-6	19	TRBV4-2	CASSQVGSQGIPGANVLTF
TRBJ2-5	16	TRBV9	CANSVRSSGHQETQYF
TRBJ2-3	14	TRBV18	CASSLLVSTDPQYF
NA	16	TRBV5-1	CASSLVLAGAGDEQFF
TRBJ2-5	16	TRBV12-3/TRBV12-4	CASSTGTGAVQETQYF
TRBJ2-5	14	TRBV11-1	CASSFDRFQETQYF
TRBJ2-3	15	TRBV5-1	CASSLAGYPTDTQCF
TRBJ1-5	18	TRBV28	CASSLGTGSAYSSQPQHF
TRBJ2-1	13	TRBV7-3	CASSSVLYNEQFF
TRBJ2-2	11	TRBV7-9	CASSSRRELFF
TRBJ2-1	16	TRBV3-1	CASSQDLGSSYNEQFF
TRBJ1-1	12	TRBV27	CASSPGGIEAFF
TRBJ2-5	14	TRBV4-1	CASSRETGQETQYF
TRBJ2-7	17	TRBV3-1	CASSHRALTRLTYEQYF